These 21 T cell receptor beta chains originate from one sample sequenced in a study of cytomegalovirus exposure and HLA in healthy donors. Amplification used 60 Vbeta primers and 13 Jbeta primers. Libraries were prepared by immunoSEQ multiplex PCR; TCRdb keeps only in-frame clonotypes and omits some of them. The data show roughly 100,000 clones, over 55% seen once. The specimen sequenced was PBMCs. The receptors shown here come from a female donor in good health and CMV-seronegative.

V is TRBV6-1 and J is TRBJ1-1, with D possibly matching TRBD1 (5 bases). Trimming took 10 bases from V and 2 from J, leaving 14 bases between them. The CDR3 spans 13 residues. Per the germline V gene, CDR1 is MNHNS and CDR2 is SASEGT. CDR3 amino acids: CAIPGQVNTEAFF. CDR3 nucleotide sequence: TGTGCCATCCCCGGACAAGTAAACACTGAAGCTTTCTTT.

This clone was observed once. The chain links TRBV18 to TRBJ2-5, with TRBD2 matching 8 bases. This CDR3 region has 15 residues. The junction had 10 bases not matched to a gene; V was cut back by 3 bases and J by 7 bases. From germline, CDR1 is KGHSH and CDR2 LQKENI. The CDR3 bases are TGTGCCAGCTCACCTTTTCCCGCGGGGGGCTGGACCCAGTACTTC. It is translated as CASSPFPAGGWTQYF.

Only a few counts were recorded for this clone. The V call is TRBV4-1, the J call TRBJ2-7; maybe TRBD1 (6 bases). Trimming left V 1 base short and J 3 bases short, with 10 bases between. Germline CDR1 is MGHRA and CDR2 is YSYEKL. This CDR3 spans 14 amino acids. For the CDR3, the DNA is TGCGCCAGCAGCCAAGTATTGACAGGCTACGAGCAGTACTTC. It encodes CASSQVLTGYEQYF.

The CDR3 is CASSPIPGTIEQFF. The CDR3 DNA follows: TGTGCCAGCAGCCCCATCCCCGGTACCATTGAGCAGTTCTTC. This rearrangement joins TRBV7-8 to TRBJ2-1; D is uncertain. Germline V gives CDR1 SGHVS, CDR2 FQNEAQ. V lost 5 bases, J lost 9 bases, and 17 bases lay in between. The length of the CDR3 is 14 residues.

The rearrangement links TRBV2 to TRBJ1-1; D might be TRBD1 (6 bases). CDR3 length equals 14 residues. The germline V and J ends were trimmed by 6 bases and 3 bases, with 14 bases remaining between them. Germline V lookup: CDR1 SNHLY, CDR2 FYNNEI. The CDR3 coding sequence is TGTGCCAGCAGGGAGAAGGGGGAAGACACTGAAGCTTTCTTT. Translation gives CASREKGEDTEAFF.

The chain employs TRBV5-4 and TRBJ2-3; D remains unclear. The CDR3 loop spans 11 amino acids. V was pared by 6 bases and J by 9 bases, with 11 bases between. Germline-derived CDR1 and CDR2 are SGHNT and YYREEE (reference sequence). The CDR3 protein is CASTTGDTQYF. DNA of the CDR3: TGTGCCAGCACGACTGGTGACACGCAGTATTTT.

The chain couples TRBV4-2 to TRBJ1-2; D is undetermined. Germline CDR1 reads LGHNA; CDR2 reads YNFKEQ. The V end lost 1 base, the J end lost 0 bases, and 12 bases lay between the germline ends. The CDR3 spans 16 residues. The CDR3 coding sequence is TGTGCCAGCAGCCAAGTTGAGGCGGAAGCTAACTATGGCTACACCTTC. Translation: CASSQVEAEANYGYTF.

This rearrangement joins TRBV7-3 to TRBJ2-1, with 9 bases that match TRBD2. This CDR3 has 14 amino acids. V dropped 5 bases and J dropped 7; count of bases not matched to a gene: 6. Germline lookup yields CDR1 SGHTA and CDR2 FQGTGA. The CDR3 bases are TGTGCCAGCAGCCCGTATAGCGGGAGTAATGAGCAGTTCTTC. It is translated as CASSPYSGSNEQFF.

The count of this clone is one. The chain employs TRBV7-9 and TRBJ2-5; D perhaps matches TRBD1 (5 bases). V gave up 5 bases and J gave up 5 bases, with 18 bases separating them. CDR1 and CDR2 (germline): SEHNR, FQNEAQ (reference sequence). CDR3 length equals 15 residues. The CDR3 region has the DNA TGTGCCAGCAGCCCAGGGTCACAGGAGAAGGAGACCCAGTACTTC. It specifies CASSPGSQEKETQYF.

V usage is TRBV28 and J usage is TRBJ1-3; 8 nucleotides agree with TRBD1. The germline V gene encodes CDR1 MDHEN and CDR2 SYDVKM. V lost 6 bases, J lost 1 base, and 8 bases stayed unmatched. The CDR3 loop spans 16 amino acids. The CDR3 region is CASSPGDRLSGNTIYF. The DNA for the CDR3 is TGTGCCAGCAGCCCGGGGGACAGGCTTTCTGGAAACACCATATATTTT. Using reference TRBV28 and TRBJ1-3 for the parts outside the CDR3, the full variable domain is DVKVTQSSRYLVKRTGEKVFLECVQDMDHENMFWYRQDPGLGLRLIYFSYDVKMKEKGDIPEGYSVSREKKERFSLILESASTNQTSMYLCASSPGDRLSGNTIYFGEGSWLTVV.

This rearrangement joins TRBV28 to TRBJ1-4; tentative D call: TRBD1 (6 bases). Trimming took off 2 bases at V and 3 bases at J, with 13 bases between the two ends. This CDR3 comprises 16 residues. CDR1 is MDHEN and CDR2 is SYDVKM in the germline V gene. The CDR3 sequence is CASSLVGAGANEKLFF. As DNA, the CDR3 is TGTGCCAGCAGTTTAGTGGGGGCTGGGGCTAATGAAAAACTGTTTTTT.

The rearrangement uses TRBV5-1 and TRBJ2-7; TRBD2 matches at 10 bases. V lost 0 bases to trimming and J lost 4 bases; unmatched junction nucleotides: 10. From germline, CDR1 is SGHRS and CDR2 YFSETQ. This CDR3 has 17 amino acids. The chain's CDR3 is CASSLAFLAGEDYEQYF. The CDR3 coding sequence is TGCGCCAGCAGCTTGGCGTTCCTAGCGGGAGAAGATTACGAGCAGTACTTC.

As to this clone: The limits of the CDR3 on the DNA are not certain, so only TCRdb's listed CDR3 is given. V is TRBV21-1 and J is TRBJ2-2; TRBD1, the table's D call, was not compared with the DNA. TRBV21-1 corresponds to a pseudogene. The CDR3 is 14 residues long, counting both termini. The CDR3 here is CASLPTFGAGELFF.

This clone was observed a few times. This sequence joins TRBV2 and TRBJ2-3, with a possible D match to TRBD1 (7 bases). This CDR3 has 14 residues. CDR1 SNHLY and CDR2 FYNNEI come from the germline V gene. V was clipped by 5 bases and J by 2 bases, with 11 bases between them. CDR3: CASSRRGHTDTQYF. DNA of the CDR3: TGTGCCAGCAGTCGGAGGGGGCACACAGATACGCAGTATTTT.

A word on this clone: At one of its ends the junction is not consistent with the germline gene, which may arise from a read error. This rearrangement joins TRBV5-1 to TRBJ1-2, with D possibly matching TRBD1 (5 bases). CDR3 length: 12 residues. The V gene's germline CDR1 is SGHRS and CDR2 YFSETQ. CDR3 DNA: TGCGCCAGCAGCTTGGCAGGGTTTGGCTGCACCTTC. It codes for CASSLAGFGCTF.

The CDR3, as DNA: TGTGCCAGCAGCACCCGACTAGCGGATCCTCCCGGGGAGCTGTTTTTT. Translating gives CASSTRLADPPGELFF. The chain employs TRBV13 and TRBJ2-2, with 9 bases identical to TRBD2. Germline assignment: CDR1 PRHDT and CDR2 FYEKMQ (reference sequence). The junction had 10 bases not matched to a gene; V was cut back by 5 bases and J by 6 bases. This CDR3 has 16 amino acids.

The genes are TRBV28 and TRBJ2-3, with TRBD2 matching 11 bases. Germline V CDR1 and CDR2: MDHEN, SYDVKM. Trimming took 6 bases from V and 2 from J; bases not matched to a gene: 7. The CDR3 runs to 16 residues. The CDR3 sequence: CASSQNSGRATDTQYF. CDR3 bases: TGTGCCAGCAGCCAAAATAGCGGGAGGGCCACAGATACGCAGTATTTT.

The chain joins TRBV27 to TRBJ1-2; 10 bases map to TRBD1. The CDR3 has 15 amino acids. In germline, CDR1 is MNHEY, CDR2 SMNVEV (reference sequence). J gave up 4 bases and V 6 bases, and 8 bases lay outside the gene matches. The CDR3, as DNA: TGTGCCAGCAGCGACAGGGGGCTGGTCGGCTATGGCTACACCTTC. Protein product: CASSDRGLVGYGYTF.

The rearrangement joins TRBV10-3 to TRBJ1-3; TRBD1 agrees at 8 bases. V was clipped by 6 bases and J by 3 bases; unmatched bases: 4. Germline CDR1 is ENHRY and CDR2 is SYGVKD. This CDR3 spans 14 amino acids. Here the CDR3 reads CAISQGADGNTIYF. The CDR3, as DNA: TGTGCCATCAGCCAGGGGGCCGATGGAAACACCATATATTTT.

This clone is a singleton in its sample. The chain is built from TRBV9 and TRBJ2-5; 12 nucleotides agree with TRBD2. V trimming: 4 bases; J trimming: 0 bases; junction bases outside the gene matches: 7. The CDR3 runs 17 residues. Germline loops: CDR1 SGDLS, CDR2 YYNGEE. The chain's CDR3 is CASSPRGTSGYQETQYF. Here the CDR3 DNA reads TGTGCCAGCAGCCCCCGGGGGACTAGCGGGTACCAAGAGACCCAGTACTTC.

The rearrangement links TRBV28 to TRBJ1-4, with 7 bases identical to TRBD1. CDR3 length: 14 amino acids. CDR1 is MDHEN and CDR2 is SYDVKM in the germline V gene. V lost 5 bases and J lost 4; bases outside the gene matches: 4. CDR3 in DNA: TGTGCCAGCAGTGAGGGACAGCTTAATGAAAAACTGTTTTTT. Translated, it gives CASSEGQLNEKLFF.